Shown below are 22 T cell receptor beta chains from a single sample sequenced in a study of cytomegalovirus exposure and HLA in healthy donors. The study ran its PCR with 60 Vbeta and 13 Jbeta primers. Some clones are missing from TCRdb's copy, which holds only in-frame ones; the method was immunoSEQ multiplex PCR. The sample has 100,000 or so clones; around four fifths are singletons. Sequenced input: PBMCs. The receptors stem from a young man in good health and CMV-seropositive.

This clone was observed a handful of times. This chain connects TRBV6-1 to TRBJ2-7; D uncertain. Germline V gene sequence: CDR1 MNHNS, CDR2 SASEGT. The CDR3 loop spans 13 amino acids. V dropped 5 bases and J dropped 0 bases, with 8 bases sitting between them. The CDR3 nucleotides read TGTGCCAGCAGTAGACTGGTCTCCTACGAGCAGTACTTC. Protein product: CASSRLVSYEQYF.

J is TRBJ2-4 and V is TRBV25-1; D unresolved. V lost 3 bases and J 1 base, leaving 10 bases between the germline ends. The CDR3 consists of 15 residues. The germline CDR1 and CDR2 sequences are MGHDK and SYGVNS. In nucleotides, the CDR3 is TGTGCCAGCAGTGAGAACCACGGGGCCAAAAACATTCAGTACTTC. Translating it yields CASSENHGAKNIQYF.

V gene TRBV6-5 combines with J gene TRBJ2-1; D possibly corresponds to TRBD1 (5 bases). Trimming took 2 bases from V and 6 from J, leaving 11 bases between them. The CDR3 loop spans 14 amino acids. Germline V CDR1 and CDR2: MNHEY, SVGAGI. CDR3 in amino acids: CASSYQGWRNEQFF. The CDR3 bases are TGTGCCAGCAGTTACCAGGGCTGGCGCAATGAGCAGTTCTTC.

V is TRBV30 and J is TRBJ1-6; 11 bases align to TRBD1. CDR3 length: 16 residues. Germline V lookup: CDR1 GTSNPN, CDR2 SVGIG (reference sequence). V lost 3 bases and J lost 0; bases outside the gene matches: 1. The CDR3 nucleotides read TGTGCCTGGAGCGGGACAGGGGGCTCCTATAATTCACCCCTCCACTTT. Amino acid sequence: CAWSGTGGSYNSPLHF. The whole variable domain, filled in from reference TRBV30 and TRBJ1-6, reads SQTIHQWPATLVQPVGSPLSLECTVEGTSNPNLYWYRQAAGRGLQLLFYSVGIGQISSEVPQNLSASRPQDRQFILSSKKLLLSDSGFYLCAWSGTGGSYNSPLHFGNGTRLTVT.

A few counts support this clone. This chain connects TRBV11-2 to TRBJ1-2; D is unresolved. Germline values: CDR1 SGHAT, CDR2 FQNNGV. Trimming left V 10 bases short and J 1 base short, with 10 bases between. The CDR3 has 12 amino acids. Here the CDR3 DNA reads TGTGCCATCCTTTCTAATAACTATGGCTACACCTTC. Its protein product is CAILSNNYGYTF.

This clone was observed a handful of times. V and J are TRBV7-9 and TRBJ2-7, with TRBD2 as a possible D gene (5 bases). V lost 5 bases to trimming and J lost 4 bases, with 15 bases between them. Germline CDR1 SEHNR, CDR2 FQNEAQ (reference sequence). This CDR3 has 14 residues. CDR3 loop: CASSLDPGVYEQYF. The CDR3 bases are TGTGCCAGCAGCCTGGACCCCGGGGTTTACGAGCAGTACTTC.

The rearrangement links TRBV7-2 to TRBJ1-6, with 7 bases matching TRBD1. The CDR3 contains 16 residues. V gave up 1 base and J gave up 4 bases; unmatched junction bases: 4. From germline, CDR1 is SGHTA and CDR2 FQGNSA. CDR3 in amino acids: CASSLVLQGYNSPLHF. Written as DNA, the CDR3 is TGTGCCAGCAGCTTAGTGTTACAGGGGTATAATTCACCCCTCCACTTT.

V gene TRBV29-1 combines with J gene TRBJ2-7; 7 nucleotides line up with TRBD2. Unmatched junction bases numbered 25, after V lost 4 bases and J lost 4 bases. Germline CDR1 is SQVTM and CDR2 is ANQGSEA. The CDR3 contains 19 residues. The CDR3 nucleotides read TGCAGCGTTGTACCCCGCATGGGGACTACTAAATGGAAGTCTTACGAGCAGTACTTC. It encodes CSVVPRMGTTKWKSYEQYF.

CDR3 bases: TGCGCCAGCAGCTTGGTATCAGAGACCCAGTACTTC. Translating it yields CASSLVSETQYF. The V call is TRBV5-1, the J call TRBJ2-5; D is undetermined. CDR3 length equals 12 residues. Trimming took off 0 bases at V and 4 bases at J, with 4 bases between the two ends. Germline CDR1 SGHRS, CDR2 YFSETQ.

This sequence joins TRBV27 and TRBJ2-1, with 7 bases that match TRBD2. Germline loops: CDR1 MNHEY, CDR2 SMNVEV (reference sequence). CDR3 length: 20 amino acids. J lost 3 bases, V lost 5 bases, and 22 bases had no gene match. The CDR3 is CASSPLHSSGDFSGYNEQFF. DNA of the CDR3: TGTGCCAGCAGTCCCCTGCATTCGAGCGGGGATTTCAGCGGCTACAATGAGCAGTTCTTC.

The genes are TRBV6-1 and TRBJ1-4; TRBD1 is a possible D gene (5 bases). Germline CDR1 reads MNHNS; CDR2 reads SASEGT. CDR3 size: 14 residues. Deletions cut 10 bases from V and 8 bases from J, with 20 bases between. The CDR3 spells CATSSGASSEKLFF. Written as DNA, the CDR3 is TGTGCCACTTCGAGTGGGGCCTCATCCGAAAAACTGTTTTTT.

V is TRBV4-2 and J is TRBJ2-1, with 9 bases matching TRBD2. V shed 0 bases, J shed 7 bases, and the junction held 7 bases outside the gene matches. Germline CDR1 is LGHNA and CDR2 is YNFKEQ. This CDR3 has 16 amino acids. The CDR3 here is CASSQDLGLASNEQFF. In DNA, the CDR3 is TGTGCCAGCAGCCAAGATCTTGGACTAGCGAGTAATGAGCAGTTCTTC.

This clone has a handful of counts. The V call is TRBV6-4, the J call TRBJ1-1; 9 bases line up with TRBD1. CDR1 and CDR2 (germline): MRHNA, SNTAGT. V lost 10 bases and J lost 1; bases outside the gene matches: 7. The CDR3 is 14 amino acids. CDR3 coding DNA: TGTGCCACCGCGGCGGGACAGGGGAACACTGAAGCTTTCTTT. Amino acids: CATAAGQGNTEAFF.

The V gene is TRBV30, the J gene TRBJ1-2; TRBD1 matches 8 bases. The CDR3 loop spans 13 amino acids. Trimming took 5 bases from V and 6 from J; bases not matched to a gene: 8. Looked up from germline, CDR1 is GTSNPN and CDR2 is SVGIG (reference sequence). The CDR3 DNA is TGTGCCTGGTCAGGGGGCGCCCGGAATGGCTACACCTTC. It specifies CAWSGGARNGYTF. Based on the CDR3 plus reference TRBV30 and TRBJ1-2, the full variable domain is SQTIHQWPATLVQPVGSPLSLECTVEGTSNPNLYWYRQAAGRGLQLLFYSVGIGQISSEVPQNLSASRPQDRQFILSSKKLLLSDSGFYLCAWSGGARNGYTFGSGTRLTVV.

V and J are TRBV6-5 and TRBJ1-4, with 8 bases aligning to TRBD1. The germline V gene has CDR1 MNHEY and CDR2 SVGAGI. V lost 10 bases and J lost 4; bases outside the gene matches: 5. The CDR3 spans 13 residues. The CDR3 DNA is TGTGCCACCCGGACAGGGCTTAATGAAAAACTGTTTTTT. Translation: CATRTGLNEKLFF.

The chain carries TRBV10-3 and TRBJ2-3, with 11 bases lining up with TRBD2. Trimming cost V 0 bases and J 2 bases; bases outside gene matches: 4. The CDR3 extends over 17 amino acids. Germline V CDR1 and CDR2: ENHRY, SYGVKD. CDR3: CAISESLAGGSTDTQYF. CDR3 DNA: TGTGCCATCAGTGAGTCGCTAGCGGGAGGCTCCACAGATACGCAGTATTTT.

V is TRBV10-1 and J is TRBJ2-5; D perhaps matches TRBD1 (5 bases). Trimming took off 5 bases at V and 5 bases at J, with 12 bases between the two ends. Germline values: CDR1 WNHNN, CDR2 SYGVQD (reference sequence). The CDR3 contains 13 residues. CDR3: CASSLGAKETQYF. The DNA for the CDR3 is TGCGCCAGCAGTTTAGGGGCGAAGGAGACCCAGTACTTC.

The rearrangement uses TRBV10-2 and TRBJ1-3; no clear D gene. Germline lookup yields CDR1 WSHSY and CDR2 SAAADI. V lost 6 bases and J 0 bases, leaving 9 bases between the germline ends. The CDR3 has 14 residues. The CDR3 loop is CASRVGLSGNTIYF. Written as DNA, the CDR3 is TGCGCCAGCAGGGTGGGCCTCTCTGGAAACACCATATATTTT.

This rearrangement joins TRBV5-5 to TRBJ2-5; 7 bases align to TRBD2. J was trimmed by 6 bases and V by 4 bases; bases with no gene match: 18. CDR1 is SGHKS, CDR2 YYEKEE, per germline (reference sequence). The CDR3 loop spans 17 amino acids. The CDR3 region has the DNA TGTGCCAGCAGCCTCACAACGACTAGCCCGAGCAGAAAGACCCAGTACTTC. The encoded protein is CASSLTTTSPSRKTQYF.

The V and J genes are TRBV5-1 and TRBJ2-7; D is possibly TRBD2 (5 bases). Germline CDR1 SGHRS, CDR2 YFSETQ. V was shortened by 0 bases and J by 5 bases, with 15 bases between the two germline ends. The CDR3 is 15 amino acids. The CDR3: CASSLERTGLNEQYF. The CDR3 DNA sequence: TGCGCCAGCAGCTTGGAGCGGACCGGCCTTAACGAGCAGTACTTC.

This chain connects TRBV6-5 to TRBJ2-7; TRBD1 is a possible D gene (6 bases). Trimming stripped 2 bases from V and 2 bases from J, with 10 bases between. The CDR3 length is 14 residues. Germline V gene sequence: CDR1 MNHEY, CDR2 SVGAGI. The CDR3 protein is CASSYGTSAYEQYF. The CDR3 nucleotides read TGTGCCAGCAGTTACGGGACATCCGCCTACGAGCAGTACTTC.

The V call is TRBV27, the J call TRBJ2-7; D unclear. Trimming shortened V by 6 bases and J by 1 base, and 7 bases separated the two germline ends. The CDR3 covers 12 residues. CDR1 MNHEY and CDR2 SMNVEV come from the germline V gene (reference sequence). The CDR3 sequence is CASSGGSYEQYF. The CDR3 DNA sequence: TGTGCCAGCAGCGGCGGATCCTACGAGCAGTACTTC.